This TCR beta chain originates from a study of control samples from healthy donors and cancer patients. Clones were read by immunoSEQ multiplex PCR, and TCRdb kept only the in-frame ones, dropping some. Counted here are under 95,000 clones, roughly 82% occurring once; the ten biggest clones make up about 16%. Germline lookup yields CDR1 KGHSH and CDR2 LQKENI. CDR3 length equals 13 residues. V was cut by 4 bases and J by 3 bases, with 9 bases left in between. The rearrangement links TRBV18 to TRBJ1-1, with a weak D call TRBD1 (5 bases). Sequenced material: blood. This sequence was found in a man between 50 and 59 years old in good health. This CDR3 is CASSQGRDTEAFF. The DNA of the CDR3 is TGTGCCAGCTCACAGGGGAGGGACACTGAAGCTTTCTTT.